This record concerns one T cell receptor (beta chain) sequence. T cells were sequenced at a targeted depth of 1 in 200,000 to 1 in 1 million. Assay: immunoSEQ multiplex PCR; the TCRdb copy retains only in-frame clones and omits some. The sample contains about 140,000 clones, roughly 77% of which appear only once. V shed 2 bases, J shed 7 bases, and the junction held 6 bases outside the gene matches. The CDR3 has 15 amino acids. The germline gives CDR1 SGHRS, CDR2 YFSETQ. The data were obtained in a study of cytotoxic CD8 clonotypes in ibrutinib-treated CLL. The TCR comes from a human donor with chronic lymphocytic leukemia. This specimen was PBMCs, taken after 12 months of ibrutinib treatment. The rearrangement links TRBV5-1 to TRBJ1-6; TRBD1 matches 7 bases. CDR3 loop: CASSFRQGGNSPLHF. The CDR3 nucleotides are TGCGCCAGCAGCTTCCGACAGGGAGGGAATTCACCCCTCCACTTT.